Sequencing of this T cell receptor (beta chain) was carried out in a study of regulatory T cells in long-lasting Graves disease. The sample holds many counts of this clonotype. The germline V and J ends were trimmed by 0 bases and 12 bases, with 17 bases remaining between them. The CDR3 is 14 residues long. Per germline, CDR1 SNHLY and CDR2 FYNNEI. The time point: newly diagnosed GD, antithyroid drugs for less than 3 months. Preparation of the TCR library used RNA extracted from PBMCs. Combining iRepertoire HTBI primers with Arm-PCR of CDR3 regions, the authors built TCR beta libraries. A single record per CDR3 protein comes from TCRdb applying MiXCR to the multiplex PCR reads. This table holds some 500,000 distinct CDR3 sequences, approximately 13% found once. This sample also belongs to another study, concerning T cells in Graves' hyperthyroidism and ophthalmopathy. That source notes: Diagnoses used clinical symptoms, serum thyroxine and TRAb, thyroid ultrasound and orbital computed tomography.

V usage is TRBV2 and J usage is TRBJ1-1; maybe TRBD1 (5 bases). The sequenced sample was peripheral blood mononuclear cells (PBMCs), obtained at new diagnosis, from a patient treated with antithyroid drugs. The receptor was isolated from a man under 40 with Graves disease. The CDR3 region has the DNA TGTGCCAGCAGTGAAGCGCTTCGGGGGACCCGAACTTTCTTT. Encoded protein: CASSEALRGTRTFF. Using reference TRBV2 and TRBJ1-1 for the parts outside the CDR3, the full variable domain is EPEVTQTPSHQVTQMGQEVILRCVPISNHLYFYWYRQILGQKVEFLVSFYNNEISEKSEIFDDQFSVERPDGSNFTLKIRSTKLEDSAMYFCASSEALRGTRTFFGQGTRLTVV.